These 4 T cell receptor beta chains were all obtained from the same sample, sequenced in a study of liver allograft versus peripheral blood T cells. Overall study context: Recipients' peripheral blood served as the comparator for T cell receptor repertoires in transplanted livers.

One entry per CDR3 protein, called by TCRdb with MiXCR from the reads. This table holds around 16,000 distinct CDR3 sequences, roughly a fifth found once. The receptors were sampled from a human patient who had a liver transplant. The T cells may come from the graft donor.

This clonotype was counted only a few times. J is TRBJ2-3 and V is TRBV6-2 or TRBV6-3; 10 bases line up with TRBD1. The CDR3 has 15 amino acids. CDR1 is MNHEY and CDR2 is SVGEGT in the germline V gene. Trimming cost V 4 bases and J 4 bases; bases outside gene matches: 5. CDR3 protein: CASSLPTGGADTQYF. CDR3 in DNA: TGTGCCAGCAGTTTGCCGACAGGGGGCGCAGATACGCAGTATTTT.

This clonotype was seen a handful of times. This chain links TRBV9 with TRBJ2-1; D may be TRBD1 (6 bases). The CDR3 has 12 amino acids. Trimming cost V 3 bases and J 7 bases, with 8 bases left between them. Germline CDR1 reads SGDLS; CDR2 reads YYNGEE. The CDR3 coding sequence is TGTGCCAGCAGCGGGACAGTAAATGAGCAGTTCTTC. Its translation: CASSGTVNEQFF.

This clonotype was seen at least ten times. V is TRBV6-1 and J is TRBJ2-2, with TRBD1 as a possible D gene (6 bases). CDR3 length equals 15 residues. Between the trimmed V and J ends, which lost 6 bases and 1 base, there was a span of 12 bases. CDR1 and CDR2 from the germline V gene are MNHNS and SASEGT. The CDR3 coding sequence is TGTGCCAGCAGGCCTACAGGGAGGAACACCGGGGAGCTGTTTTTT. Amino acids: CASRPTGRNTGELFF.

V is TRBV10-3 and J is TRBJ1-5, with D possibly matching TRBD1 (5 bases). With 7 bases removed from V and 4 bases from J, the gap between germline ends came to 14 bases. CDR1 ENHRY and CDR2 SYGVKD come from the germline V gene. This CDR3 has 14 amino acids. Here the CDR3 reads CAITADRENQPQHF. In DNA, the CDR3 is TGTGCCATCACCGCCGACAGAGAGAATCAGCCCCAGCATTTT.